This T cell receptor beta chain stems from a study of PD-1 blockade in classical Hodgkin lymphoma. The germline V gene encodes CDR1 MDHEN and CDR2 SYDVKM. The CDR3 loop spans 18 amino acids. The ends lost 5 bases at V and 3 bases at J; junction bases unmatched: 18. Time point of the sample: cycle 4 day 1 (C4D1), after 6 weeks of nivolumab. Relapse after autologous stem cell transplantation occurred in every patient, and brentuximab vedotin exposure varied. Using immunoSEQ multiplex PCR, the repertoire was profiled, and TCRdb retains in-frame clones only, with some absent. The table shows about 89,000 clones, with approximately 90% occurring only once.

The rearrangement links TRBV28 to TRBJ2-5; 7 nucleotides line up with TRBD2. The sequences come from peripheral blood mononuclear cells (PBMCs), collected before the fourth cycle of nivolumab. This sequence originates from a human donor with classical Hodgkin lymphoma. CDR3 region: CASSNGLEFYLGEETQYF. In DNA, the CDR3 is TGTGCCAGCAGTAATGGACTAGAGTTTTATTTAGGGGAAGAGACCCAGTACTTC.